One sample yielded the 9 T cell receptor beta chains listed below, sequenced in a study of tumor and adjacent non-tumor tissue in lung cancer. Three rounds of nested PCR, following a modified ARM-PCR protocol, produced the TCRbeta library. TCRdb itself ran the multiplex PCR reads through MiXCR, one entry per CDR3 protein. Of tens of thousands of distinct CDR3 sequences in the sample, around two thirds are singletons; the top ten hold around 29%. RNA was extracted from bulk tissue without any cell sorting. More than 3 cm separated this lung sample from the edge of the tumor. Specimen: distant non-tumor lung tissue. The receptors shown here come from a man in his 70s with non-small cell lung cancer.

With respect to this clonotype: As the CDR3 is not closed by the conserved phenylalanine or tryptophan, this likely results from a read error. V and J are TRBV11-1 and TRBJ2-7; TRBD2 matches at 9 bases. From germline, CDR1 is SGHAT and CDR2 FQDESV (reference sequence). The CDR3 is 15 amino acids. In nucleotides, the CDR3 is TGTGCAGGCAGCTTAGGACTAGCGAGCTCCTACGAGCAGTACTCC. The encoded protein is CAGSLGLASSYEQYS.

In this sample, this clonotype turned up many times. One end of the junction varies from germline; a read error may be responsible. The chain combines TRBV6-5 with TRBJ2-7, with D possibly TRBD1 on 6 matching bases. The CDR3 totals 14 residues. Per germline, CDR1 MNHEY and CDR2 SVGAGI. The chain's CDR3 is CAGSTERTAYEQYF. The CDR3 DNA follows: TGTGCCGGCAGCACCGAGAGGACAGCCTACGAGCAGTACTTC.

The V call is TRBV7-9, the J call TRBJ2-7; a possible D gene is TRBD1 (5 bases). Trimming took 4 bases from V and 2 from J, leaving 15 bases between them. Per the germline V gene, CDR1 is SEHNR and CDR2 is FQNEAQ (reference sequence). CDR3 length equals 15 residues. The CDR3 spells CASSSDYKGTYEQYF. DNA of the CDR3: TGTGCCAGCAGCTCCGATTACAAGGGGACCTACGAGCAGTACTTC.

As regards this clonotype: This may be a read error: a much more frequent sequence differs by one nucleotide. The conserved phenylalanine or tryptophan is not found at the CDR3 terminus, so this likely reflects a read error. The V call is TRBV12-3 or TRBV12-4, the J call TRBJ1-2; the D gene is possibly TRBD1 (5 bases). V was shortened by 6 bases and J by 2 bases, with 25 bases between the two germline ends. The CDR3 is 18 residues long. The CDR3, as DNA: TGTGCCAGCAGGGTAAAGGGTCGGGGGAGTACGCTAAACTATGGCTACACCGTC. This encodes CASRVKGRGSTLNYGYTV.

V is TRBV28 and J is TRBJ2-3; D might be TRBD2 (5 bases). The germline V gene encodes CDR1 MDHEN and CDR2 SYDVKM. The CDR3 sequence is 14 residues long. Trimming stripped 2 bases from V and 12 bases from J, with 18 bases between. In nucleotides, the CDR3 is TGTGCCAGCAGTTTAGTTGGGAGCACCCCTACACAGTATTTT. This translates into CASSLVGSTPTQYF.

This clonotype was seen repeatedly, ten times or more. The rearrangement uses TRBV20-1 and TRBJ1-5; 7 positions match TRBD1. With V trimmed by 6 bases and J by 3 bases, 5 bases remained unmatched. Germline-derived CDR1 and CDR2 are DFQATT and SNEGSKA (reference sequence). The CDR3 contains 13 residues. CDR3 in DNA: TGCAGTGCCCGGGGACAGTACAATCAGCCCCAGCATTTT. Protein sequence: CSARGQYNQPQHF.

In regard to this clonotype: The germline gene is not matched at one end of the junction; a read error may be the cause. The CDR3 nucleotides read TGTACCAGCAGTGATTCAAGGGGTTCGGACACCGGGGAGCTGTTTTTT. Translating gives CTSSDSRGSDTGELFF. The V gene is TRBV6-1, the J gene TRBJ2-2; possible D gene TRBD1, 5 bases. The CDR3 is made up of 16 amino acids. Per the germline V gene, CDR1 is MNHNS and CDR2 is SASEGT.

Concerning this clonotype: A much more abundant neighbour one base away suggests this may be a read error. V is TRBV4-1 and J is TRBJ1-2; 8 nucleotides align to TRBD1. The germline V gene encodes CDR1 MGHRA and CDR2 YSYEKL. J was trimmed by 4 bases and V by 4 bases; bases with no gene match: 8. This CDR3 spans 15 amino acids. The CDR3 DNA is TGCGCCAGCAGCCGCGGACAGGGTCCATCCTATGGCTACACCTTC. Its protein is CASSRGQGPSYGYTF.

As for this clonotype: A much larger clone lies one base from this, so it may be a read error. The chain's CDR3 is CASRLLIWGEAFF. The CDR3, as DNA: TGTGCCAGCAGGCTCCTCATCTGGGGTGAAGCTTTCTTT. The gene calls are TRBV28 and TRBJ1-1; D gene unclear. The CDR3 runs 13 residues. Germline assignment: CDR1 MDHEN and CDR2 SYDVKM. Trimming left V 6 bases short and J 7 bases short, with 15 bases between.